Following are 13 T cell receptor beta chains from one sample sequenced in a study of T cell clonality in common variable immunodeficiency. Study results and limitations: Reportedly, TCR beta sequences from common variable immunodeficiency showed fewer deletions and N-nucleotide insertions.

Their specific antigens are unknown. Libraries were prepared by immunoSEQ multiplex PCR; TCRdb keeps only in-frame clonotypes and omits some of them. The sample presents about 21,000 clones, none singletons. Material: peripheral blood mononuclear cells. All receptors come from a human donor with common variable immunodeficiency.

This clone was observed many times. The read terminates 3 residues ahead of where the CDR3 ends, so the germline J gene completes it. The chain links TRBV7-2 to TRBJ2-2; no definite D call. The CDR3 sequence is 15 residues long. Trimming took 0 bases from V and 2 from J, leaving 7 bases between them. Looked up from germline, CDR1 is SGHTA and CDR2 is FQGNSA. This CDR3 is CASSLARPNTGELFF. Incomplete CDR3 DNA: TGTGCCAGCAGCTTAGCGCGTCCAAACACCGGGGAG.

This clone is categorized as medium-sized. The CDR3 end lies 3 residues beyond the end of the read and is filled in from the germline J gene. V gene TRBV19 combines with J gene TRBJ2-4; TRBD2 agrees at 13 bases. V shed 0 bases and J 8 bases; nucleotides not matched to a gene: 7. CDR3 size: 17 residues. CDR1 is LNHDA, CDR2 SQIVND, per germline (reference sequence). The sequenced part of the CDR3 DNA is TGTGCCAGTAGTATAGACTTCACTAGCGGGGGGGCATACATT. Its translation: CASSIDFTSGGAYI. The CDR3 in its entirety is CASSIDFTSGGAYIQYF.

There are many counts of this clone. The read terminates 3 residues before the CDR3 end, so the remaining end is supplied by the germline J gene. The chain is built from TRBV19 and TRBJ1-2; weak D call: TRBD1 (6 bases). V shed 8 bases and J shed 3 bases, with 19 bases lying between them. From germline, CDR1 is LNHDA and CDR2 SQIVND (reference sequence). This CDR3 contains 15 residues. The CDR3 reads CASLPGGSAHYGYTF. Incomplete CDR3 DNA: TGTGCCAGTTTACCTGGGGGCTCAGCCCACTATGGC.

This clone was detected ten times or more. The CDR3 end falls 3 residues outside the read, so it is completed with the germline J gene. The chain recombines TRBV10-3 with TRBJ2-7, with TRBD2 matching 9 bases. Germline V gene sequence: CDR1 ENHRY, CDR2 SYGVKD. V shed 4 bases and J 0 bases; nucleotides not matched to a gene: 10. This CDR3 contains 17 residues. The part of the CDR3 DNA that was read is TGTGCCATCAGTGGTCCCGGTAGCGGGGGCCTCTCCTACGAG. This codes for CAISGPGSGGLSYE. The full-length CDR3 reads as CAISGPGSGGLSYEQYF.

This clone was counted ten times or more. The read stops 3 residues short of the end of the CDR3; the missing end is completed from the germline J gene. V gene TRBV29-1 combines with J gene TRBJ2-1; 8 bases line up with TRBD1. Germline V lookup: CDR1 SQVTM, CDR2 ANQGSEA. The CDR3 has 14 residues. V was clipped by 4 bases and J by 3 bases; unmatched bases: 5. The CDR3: CSVGRTGLYNEQFF. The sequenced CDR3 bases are TGCAGCGTTGGGCGGACAGGGCTCTACAATGAG.

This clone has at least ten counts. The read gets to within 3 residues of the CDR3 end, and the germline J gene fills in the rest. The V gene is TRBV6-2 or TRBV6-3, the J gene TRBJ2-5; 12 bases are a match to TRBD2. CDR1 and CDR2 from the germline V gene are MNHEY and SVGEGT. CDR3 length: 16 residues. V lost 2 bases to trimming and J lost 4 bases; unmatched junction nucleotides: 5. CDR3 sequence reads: CASSYASGGARETQYF. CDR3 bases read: TGTGCCAGCAGTTACGCTAGCGGGGGGGCTCGAGAGACC.

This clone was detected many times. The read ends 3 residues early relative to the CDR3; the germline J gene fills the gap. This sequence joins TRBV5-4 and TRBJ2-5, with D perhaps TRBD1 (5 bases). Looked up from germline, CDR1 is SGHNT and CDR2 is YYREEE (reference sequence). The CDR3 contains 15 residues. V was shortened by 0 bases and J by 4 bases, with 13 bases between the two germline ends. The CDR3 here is CASSLVPGNRETQYF. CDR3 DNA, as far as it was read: TGTGCCAGCAGCTTGGTTCCAGGGAATAGAGAGACC.

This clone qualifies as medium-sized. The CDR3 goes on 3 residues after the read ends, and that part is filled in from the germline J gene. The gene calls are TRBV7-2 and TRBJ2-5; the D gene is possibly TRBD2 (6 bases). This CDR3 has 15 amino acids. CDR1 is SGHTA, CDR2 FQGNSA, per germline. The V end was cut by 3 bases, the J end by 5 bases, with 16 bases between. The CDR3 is CASSFGGYDYETQYF. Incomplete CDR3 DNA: TGTGCCAGCAGCTTCGGGGGATACGATTATGAGACC.

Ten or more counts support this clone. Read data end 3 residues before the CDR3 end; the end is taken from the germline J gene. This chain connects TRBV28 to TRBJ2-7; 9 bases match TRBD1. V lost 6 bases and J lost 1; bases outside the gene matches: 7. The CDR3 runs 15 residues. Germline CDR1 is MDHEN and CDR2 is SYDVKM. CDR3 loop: CASSLQGARSYEQYF. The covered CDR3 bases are TGTGCCAGCAGCTTACAGGGGGCACGATCCTACGAG.

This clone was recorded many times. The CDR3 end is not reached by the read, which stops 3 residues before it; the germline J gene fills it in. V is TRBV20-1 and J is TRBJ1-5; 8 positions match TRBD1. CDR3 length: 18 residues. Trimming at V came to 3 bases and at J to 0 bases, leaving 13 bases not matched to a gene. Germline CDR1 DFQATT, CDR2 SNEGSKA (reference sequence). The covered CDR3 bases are TGCAGTGCTAGCGACAGGGGTGGCCGTAGTCGTAGCAATCAGCCC. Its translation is CSASDRGGRSRSNQP. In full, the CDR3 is CSASDRGGRSRSNQPQHF.

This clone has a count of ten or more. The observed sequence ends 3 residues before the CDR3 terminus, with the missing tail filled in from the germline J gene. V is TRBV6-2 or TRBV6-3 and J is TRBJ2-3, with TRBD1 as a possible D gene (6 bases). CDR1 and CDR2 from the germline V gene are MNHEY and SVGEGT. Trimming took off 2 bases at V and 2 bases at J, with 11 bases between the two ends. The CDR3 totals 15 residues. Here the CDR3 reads CASSYPPGHTDTQYF. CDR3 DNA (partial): TGTGCCAGCAGTTACCCCCCGGGACACACAGATACG.

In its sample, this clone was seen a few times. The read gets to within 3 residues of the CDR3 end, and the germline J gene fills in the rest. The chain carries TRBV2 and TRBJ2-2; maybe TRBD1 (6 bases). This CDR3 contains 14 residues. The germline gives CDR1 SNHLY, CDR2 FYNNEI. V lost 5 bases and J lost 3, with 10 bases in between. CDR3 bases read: TGTGCCAGCAGTTCGCGGACAGACACCGGGGAG. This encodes CASSSRTDTGE. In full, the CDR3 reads CASSSRTDTGELFF. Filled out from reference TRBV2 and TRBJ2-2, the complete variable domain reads EPEVTQTPSHQVTQMGQEVILRCVPISNHLYFYWYRQILGQKVEFLVSFYNNEISEKSEIFDDQFSVERPDGSNFTLKIRSTKLEDSAMYFCASSSRTDTGELFFGEGSRLTVL.

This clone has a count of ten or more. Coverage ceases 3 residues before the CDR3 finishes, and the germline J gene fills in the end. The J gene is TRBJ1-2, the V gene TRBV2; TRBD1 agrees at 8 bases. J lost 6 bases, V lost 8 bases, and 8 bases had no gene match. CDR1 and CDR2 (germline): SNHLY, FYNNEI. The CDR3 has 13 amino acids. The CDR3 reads CASQPGGRNGYTF. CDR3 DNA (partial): TGTGCCAGCCAGCCAGGGGGCCGGAATGGC.